The 7 T cell receptor beta chains below come from one sample, sequenced in a study of regulatory T cells in long-lasting Graves disease. Time point indicated: newly diagnosed GD, antithyroid drugs for less than 3 months. The TCR library was made from RNA that had been extracted from PBMCs in TRIzol. Building of the TCR beta libraries involved iRepertoire HTBI primers and Arm-PCR of CDR3 regions. From the multiplex PCR reads, TCRdb called clonotypes with MiXCR, one entry per CDR3 protein. Found here are about 380,000 distinct CDR3 sequences, about 16% of them singletons; the top ten hold 20% to 25%. The material sequenced was peripheral blood mononuclear cells (PBMCs), taken at new diagnosis, from a patient treated with antithyroid drugs. The source of these receptors is a female donor with Graves disease.

This clonotype came up a few times. The chain joins TRBV19 to TRBJ1-5; D is undetermined. CDR3 length: 15 amino acids. V was clipped by 3 bases and J by 0 bases, with 9 bases between them. CDR1 is LNHDA and CDR2 is SQIVND in the germline V gene (reference sequence). CDR3 nucleotides: TGTGCCAGTAGTATTACCGAGTATAGCAATCAGCCCCAGCATTTT. Residues: CASSITEYSNQPQHF.

In this sample, this clonotype turned up many times. This chain uses TRBV7-3 with TRBJ2-5, with 7 bases aligning to TRBD2. This CDR3 has 15 amino acids. The ends lost 2 bases at V and 2 bases at J; junction bases unmatched: 5. Germline CDR1 is SGHTA and CDR2 is FQGTGA. DNA for the CDR3: TGTGCCAGCAGCTTAGTTGGGGGGGTTCAAGAGACCCAGTACTTC. It codes for CASSLVGGVQETQYF.

This clonotype was counted ten times or more. The chain combines TRBV4-1 with TRBJ2-1; TRBD2 is a possible D gene (5 bases). Germline V gene data show CDR1 as MGHRA and CDR2 as YSYEKL. The V end was cut by 0 bases, the J end by 4 bases, with 13 bases between. The CDR3 has 16 amino acids. CDR3 coding DNA: TGCGCCAGCAGCCAAGAGGTGGGAGACCTTTACAATGAGCAGTTCTTC. Encoded protein: CASSQEVGDLYNEQFF.

This clonotype was counted ten times or more. The chain uses TRBV12-3 or TRBV12-4 and TRBJ1-5; D unclear. Trimming removed 5 bases at V and 5 bases at J, with 10 bases between. The CDR3 runs to 13 residues. This chain's CDR3 is CASSPTTHQPQHF. The DNA of the CDR3 is TGTGCCAGCAGTCCCACAACTCATCAGCCCCAGCATTTT.

There are many counts of this clonotype. J is TRBJ1-5 and V is TRBV6-1; the D is unclear. V gave up 10 bases and J gave up 0 bases, with 13 bases separating them. CDR1 and CDR2 (germline): MNHNS, SASEGT. This CDR3 has 14 amino acids. As DNA, the CDR3 is TGTGCCATAACTCGAGTTGTTAGCAATCAGCCCCAGCATTTT. It encodes CAITRVVSNQPQHF.

The chain employs TRBV29-1 and TRBJ2-7, with 7 bases fitting TRBD1. The germline gives CDR1 SQVTM, CDR2 ANQGSEA. Trimming cost V 7 bases and J 5 bases; bases outside gene matches: 11. This CDR3 comprises 13 residues. CDR3 region: CSAMRAQGNEQYF. The CDR3 DNA sequence: TGCAGCGCCATGAGGGCACAGGGGAACGAGCAGTACTTC.

This clonotype was seen at least ten times. The V call is TRBV10-1, the J call TRBJ2-2, with TRBD1 identical over 7 bases. The germline gives CDR1 WNHNN, CDR2 SYGVQD (reference sequence). The CDR3 covers 16 residues. V trimming: 0 bases; J trimming: 4 bases; junction bases outside the gene matches: 5. In nucleotides, the CDR3 is TGCGCCAGCAGTGAGTCAAAAGGACAGGTCACCGGGGAGCTGTTTTTT. This translates into CASSESKGQVTGELFF.